Here is one T cell receptor beta chain with its context. This CDR3 is built from 15 residues. Deletions cut 4 bases from V and 1 base from J, with 12 bases between. Germline CDR1 reads ENHRY; CDR2 reads SYGVKD. One entry per CDR3 protein, called by TCRdb with MiXCR from the 5' RACE reads. The data show 300,000 to 350,000 distinct CDR3 sequences, with approximately 4.2% seen just once and about 24% held by the top ten. The data stem from a study of T cells after yellow fever vaccination. The TCR comes from a man between 18 and 29 years old who received the YFV17D yellow fever vaccine. This rearrangement joins TRBV10-3 to TRBJ2-3, with D maybe TRBD2 (6 bases). Sequences were derived from PBMCs, sampled 5 days after the yellow fever booster vaccination. DNA of the CDR3: TGTGCCATCAGTGCAAGGGGAGGAGGCACAGATACGCAGTATTTT. Protein product: CAISARGGGTDTQYF.